This note documents a single TCR beta chain sequence. Authors' methods: Researchers report that nucleated cell counts were estimated from reference gene primer amplification. The repertoire was sequenced with immunoSEQ multiplex PCR; TCRdb's copy has only in-frame clones and lacks some. That table furnishes V, J and clone size, whereas the DNA furnished D and trimming. This sample has about 110,000 clones, with roughly 82% found just once. The data stem from a study of blood T cell repertoires in COVID-19. Study overall: The study drew acute and convalescent COVID-19 samples from the United States, Italy and Spain. PBMCs, B-cell-depleted T cells, or T cells were the source of the cDNA or gDNA that made up the material.

J was trimmed by 3 bases and V by 6 bases; bases with no gene match: 8. The CDR3 totals 14 residues. Germline CDR1 and CDR2: SGHNT and YYREEE (reference sequence). The sequence derives from a woman aged 55-70 years with acute or convalescent COVID-19. The material sequenced was peripheral blood. The rearrangement joins TRBV5-4 to TRBJ1-2, with 7 positions matching TRBD1. For the CDR3, the DNA is TGTGCCAGCACCGAGACAGGGTTACACTATGGCTACACCTTC. Residues: CASTETGLHYGYTF.